This entry lists 3 T cell receptor beta chains sequenced from one sample in a study of T cells after posttransplantation cyclophosphamide. The data were produced by immunoSEQ multiplex PCR, yet TCRdb's version contains in-frame clones alone and is incomplete. The table includes roughly 20,000 clones, approximately 69% detected once. A marrow graft followed busulfan-fludarabine conditioning, with cyclophosphamide on days +3 and +4. Sequencing was performed on PBMCs, taken after an allogeneic stem cell transplant with post-transplant cyclophosphamide. Every receptor here comes from a male patient in his 30s who received an allogeneic stem cell transplant from a related donor, was CMV-positive, and had acute GVHD only. Some T cells may possibly be graft donor cells.

V and J are TRBV4-3 and TRBJ2-3; tentative D call: TRBD1 (6 bases). This CDR3 region has 17 residues. Trimming took 0 bases from V and 7 from J, leaving 20 bases between them. Germline loops: CDR1 LGHNA, CDR2 YSLEER. The CDR3 reads CASSQDIRDMGLYTQYF. The DNA for the CDR3 is TGCGCCAGCAGCCAAGATATCCGGGACATGGGCTTGTATACGCAGTATTTT.

This sequence joins TRBV7-9 and TRBJ1-2, with D possibly being TRBD1 (5 bases). Germline CDR1 is SEHNR and CDR2 is FQNEAQ (reference sequence). Trimming took off 5 bases at V and 8 bases at J, with 18 bases between the two ends. The CDR3 runs to 14 residues. The CDR3 sequence: CASSLPLTAGGYTF. In nucleotides, the CDR3 is TGTGCCAGCAGCCTGCCCTTGACAGCGGGAGGCTACACCTTC.

The chain joins TRBV5-4 to TRBJ1-1; D gene ambiguous. Trimming took 2 bases from V and 1 from J, leaving 6 bases between them. CDR3 length: 13 amino acids. CDR1 is SGHNT and CDR2 is YYREEE in the germline V gene (reference sequence). The CDR3 region has the DNA TGTGCCAGCAGCTTTGGCGGGAACACTGAAGCTTTCTTT. Its translation: CASSFGGNTEAFF.